A single TCR beta chain is shown here with its context. The data originate from a study of technical replicates of blood from several donors. The method was immunoSEQ multiplex PCR; TCRdb's version includes in-frame clones alone and lacks a portion of them. This table has 98,000 or so clones, approximately 96% appearing once. Sequenced sample: T cells isolated from PBMCs. The receptor's source is a human donor in good health.

Written as DNA, the CDR3 is TGTGCCAGCAGCTCTAACAGGCTGTTGAACACTGAAGCTTTCTTT. The encoded protein is CASSSNRLLNTEAFF. This rearrangement joins TRBV7-6 to TRBJ1-1, with D perhaps matching TRBD1 (5 bases). The CDR3 contains 15 residues. The germline V gene encodes CDR1 SGHVS and CDR2 FNYEAQ. V gave up 4 bases and J gave up 0 bases, with 12 bases separating them.